This T cell receptor (beta chain) was observed in a study of glioma-infiltrating T cells after dendritic cell vaccination. Background on the study: Patients had newly diagnosed or recurrent glioblastoma and received dendritic cell vaccines.

Profiled with immunoSEQ multiplex PCR; TCRdb holds only in-frame clones, not every one. The sample includes 85,000 to 110,000 clones, roughly 81% of them seen just once. PBMC were collected before vaccination, two weeks after the third vaccination, and at progression. Specimen: blood, collected before dendritic cell vaccination. The TCR sequence derives from a human donor with glioblastoma.

The CDR3 protein is CASSYSGQGDTEAFF. The CDR3 nucleotides are TGTGCCAGCAGTTACTCTGGACAGGGGGACACTGAAGCTTTCTTT. The V gene is TRBV6-5, the J gene TRBJ1-1, with TRBD1 identical over 10 bases. CDR1 MNHEY and CDR2 SVGAGI come from the germline V gene. V trimming: 0 bases; J trimming: 3 bases; junction bases outside the gene matches: 1. There are 15 residues in the CDR3.